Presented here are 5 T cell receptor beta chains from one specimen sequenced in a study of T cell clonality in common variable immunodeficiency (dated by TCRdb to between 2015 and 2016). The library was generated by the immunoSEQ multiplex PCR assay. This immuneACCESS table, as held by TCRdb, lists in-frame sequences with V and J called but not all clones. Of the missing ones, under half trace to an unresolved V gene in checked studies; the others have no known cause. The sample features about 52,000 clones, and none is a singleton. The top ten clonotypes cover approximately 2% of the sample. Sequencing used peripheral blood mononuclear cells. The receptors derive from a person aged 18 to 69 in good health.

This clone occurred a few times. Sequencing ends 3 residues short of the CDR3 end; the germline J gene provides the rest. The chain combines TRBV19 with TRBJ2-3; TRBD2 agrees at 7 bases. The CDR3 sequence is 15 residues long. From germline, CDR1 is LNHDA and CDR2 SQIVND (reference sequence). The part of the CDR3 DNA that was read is TGTGCCAGTAGTAGGCCCGGGGGGAGGACGTCGCCG. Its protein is CASSRPGGRTSP. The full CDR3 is CASSRPGGRTSPQYF.

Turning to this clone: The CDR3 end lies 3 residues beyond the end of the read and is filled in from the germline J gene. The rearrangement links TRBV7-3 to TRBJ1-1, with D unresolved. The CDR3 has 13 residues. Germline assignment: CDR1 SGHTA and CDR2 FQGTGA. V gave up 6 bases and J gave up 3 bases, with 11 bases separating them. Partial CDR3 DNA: TGTGCCAGCAGTCAAACTAGACACACTGAA. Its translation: CASSQTRHTE. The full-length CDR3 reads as CASSQTRHTEAFF.

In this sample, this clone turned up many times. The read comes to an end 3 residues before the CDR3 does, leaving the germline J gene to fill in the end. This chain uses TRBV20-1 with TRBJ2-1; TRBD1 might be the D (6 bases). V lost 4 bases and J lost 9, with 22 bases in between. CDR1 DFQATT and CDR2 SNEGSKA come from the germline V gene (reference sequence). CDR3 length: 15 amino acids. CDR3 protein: CSANPAGALYFEQFF. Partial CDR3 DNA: TGCAGTGCTAACCCTGCAGGGGCATTGTATTTTGAG.

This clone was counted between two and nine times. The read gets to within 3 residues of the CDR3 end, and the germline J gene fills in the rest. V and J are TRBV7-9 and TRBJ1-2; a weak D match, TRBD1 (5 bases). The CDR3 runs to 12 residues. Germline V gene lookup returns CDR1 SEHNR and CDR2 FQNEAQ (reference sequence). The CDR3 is CASSAKGYDYTF. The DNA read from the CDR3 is TGTGCCAGCAGCGCCAAGGGGTACGAC. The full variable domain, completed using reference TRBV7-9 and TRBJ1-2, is DTGVSQNPRHKITKRGQNVTFRCDPISEHNRLYWYRQTLGQGPEFLTYFQNEAQLEKSRLLSDRFSAERPKGSFSTLEIQRTEQGDSAMYLCASSAKGYDYTFGSGTRLTVV.

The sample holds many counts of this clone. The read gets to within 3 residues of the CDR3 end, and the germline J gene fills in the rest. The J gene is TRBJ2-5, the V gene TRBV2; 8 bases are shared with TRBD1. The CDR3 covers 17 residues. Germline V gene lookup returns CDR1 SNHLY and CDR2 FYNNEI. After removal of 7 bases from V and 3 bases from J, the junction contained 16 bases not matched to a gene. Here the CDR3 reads CASIDPRTGTGKETQYF. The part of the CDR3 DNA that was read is TGTGCCAGCATAGACCCCCGGACAGGGACGGGGAAAGAGACC.